This TCR beta chain was observed in a study of blood T cell repertoires in COVID-19. The table came from immunoSEQ multiplex PCR; TCRdb's copy has only in-frame clones and leaves some out. The data contain roughly 130,000 clones, around 86% of them seen just once; the ten biggest clones take up around a tenth. This CDR3 spans 15 amino acids. V gave up 0 bases and J gave up 1 base; unmatched junction bases: 4. The germline CDR1 and CDR2 sequences are SGDLS and YYNGEE. The clonotype originates from a middle-aged man with active or convalescent COVID-19. Material: peripheral blood. The chain uses TRBV9 and TRBJ2-7; TRBD2 agrees at 7 bases. The CDR3 spells CASSVASGVSYEQYF. Here the CDR3 DNA reads TGTGCCAGCAGCGTAGCCAGCGGGGTTTCCTACGAGCAGTACTTC.